The T cell receptor beta chain under discussion was sequenced for a study of STAT3 mutations in large granular lymphocyte leukemia. General study results and limits: Suggested: STAT3 mutation was not the ancestral event for these clonal expansions. In T-cell large granular lymphocyte leukemia, about half of patients showed multiple immunodominant subclonotypes.

A remark on this clone: Its antigen remains unidentified.

The method was immunoSEQ multiplex PCR; TCRdb's version includes in-frame clones alone and lacks a portion of them. The sample carries 5,400 or so clones, around 50% recorded once. The CDR3 has 17 amino acids. Trimming removed 1 base at V and 5 bases at J, with 21 bases between. CDR1 is SGHNT and CDR2 is YYREEE in the germline V gene (reference sequence). The receptor's source is a woman aged 70-85 years with T-cell large granular lymphocyte leukemia. Some clones in this sample may be carry-over from other donors' samples. This sequence joins TRBV5-4 and TRBJ2-5; D is unresolved. The sample was peripheral blood mononuclear cells. The CDR3 region is CASSLMGSGPRVETQYF. The CDR3 DNA reads as TGTGCCAGCAGCTTGATGGGTAGTGGGCCAAGGGTGGAGACCCAGTACTTC.